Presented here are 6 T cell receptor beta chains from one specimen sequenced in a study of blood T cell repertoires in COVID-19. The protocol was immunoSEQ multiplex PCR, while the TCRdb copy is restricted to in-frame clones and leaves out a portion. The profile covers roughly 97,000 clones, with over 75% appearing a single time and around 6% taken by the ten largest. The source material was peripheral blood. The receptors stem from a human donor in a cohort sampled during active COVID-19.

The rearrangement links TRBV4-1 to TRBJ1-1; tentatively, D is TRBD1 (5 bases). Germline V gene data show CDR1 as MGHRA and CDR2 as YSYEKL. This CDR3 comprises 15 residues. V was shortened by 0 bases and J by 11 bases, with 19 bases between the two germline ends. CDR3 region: CASSQDQFRAGGAFF. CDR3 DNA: TGCGCCAGCAGCCAAGATCAATTCAGGGCCGGTGGGGCTTTCTTT.

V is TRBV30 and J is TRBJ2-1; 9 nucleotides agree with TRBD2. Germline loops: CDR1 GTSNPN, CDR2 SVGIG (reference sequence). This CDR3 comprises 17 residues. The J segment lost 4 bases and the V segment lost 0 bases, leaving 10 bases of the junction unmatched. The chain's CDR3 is CAWSVPSGMISYNEQFF. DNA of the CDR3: TGTGCCTGGAGTGTACCTAGCGGGATGATCTCTTACAATGAGCAGTTCTTC.

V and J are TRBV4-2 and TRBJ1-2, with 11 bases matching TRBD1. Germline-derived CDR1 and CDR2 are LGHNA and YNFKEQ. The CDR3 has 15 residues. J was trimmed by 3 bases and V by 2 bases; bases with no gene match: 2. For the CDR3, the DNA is TGTGCCAGCAGCCAAAGGGACAGGGGGTACTATGGCTACACCTTC. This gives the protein CASSQRDRGYYGYTF.

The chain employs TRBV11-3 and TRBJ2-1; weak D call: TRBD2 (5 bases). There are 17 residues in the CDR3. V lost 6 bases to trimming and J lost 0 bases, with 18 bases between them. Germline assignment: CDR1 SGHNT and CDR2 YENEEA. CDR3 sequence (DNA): TGTGCCAGCAGTCTAGCTTCTGGTCCGGGCTCCTACAATGAGCAGTTCTTC. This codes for CASSLASGPGSYNEQFF.

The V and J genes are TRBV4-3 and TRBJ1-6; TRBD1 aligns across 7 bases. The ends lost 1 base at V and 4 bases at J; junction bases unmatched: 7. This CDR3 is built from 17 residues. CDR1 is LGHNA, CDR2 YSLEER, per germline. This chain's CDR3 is CASSQGPGTAYNSPLHF. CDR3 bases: TGCGCCAGCAGCCAAGGCCCCGGGACAGCGTATAATTCACCCCTCCACTTT.

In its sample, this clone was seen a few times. The CDR3 is CASSFPTGQAGYTF. DNA of the CDR3: TGTGCCAGCAGCTTTCCGACAGGGCAGGCTGGCTACACCTTC. This chain uses TRBV7-9 with TRBJ1-2, with TRBD1 identical over 7 bases. Per the germline V gene, CDR1 is SEHNR and CDR2 is FQNEAQ (reference sequence). The CDR3 loop spans 14 amino acids. The V segment lost 3 bases and the J segment 7 bases; nucleotides outside the gene matches: 8.